The clone carrying this TCR beta chain turned up a few times. Its antigen is not known. A read error is possible here, since a much larger clone lies one base away. The germline V gene encodes CDR1 SGHRS and CDR2 YFSETQ. CDR3 length: 13 amino acids. At least 6 million PBMCs were isolated per sample. PCR was performed a second time for about 7 to 12 cycles using a sample-barcoded 5' primer and a J-beta primer mix. Via MiXCR, TCRdb re-called the 5' RACE reads, giving one row per CDR3 protein. The sample shows 650,000 to 700,000 distinct CDR3 sequences, around 32% of them seen only once. The entry originates in a study of blood T cells in healthy people across ages. Broader study findings: Measured against age, TCR beta diversity per million T cells decreased in a roughly linear manner.

Sequencing was carried out using blood. The sequence derives from an elderly woman in good health. The V and J genes are TRBV5-1 and TRBJ1-6, with D possibly being TRBD1 (5 bases). CDR3 nucleotides: TGCGCCAGCAGCTTGGTGGGGGAGCCACCCCGCCACTTT. Its translation is CASSLVGEPPRHF.